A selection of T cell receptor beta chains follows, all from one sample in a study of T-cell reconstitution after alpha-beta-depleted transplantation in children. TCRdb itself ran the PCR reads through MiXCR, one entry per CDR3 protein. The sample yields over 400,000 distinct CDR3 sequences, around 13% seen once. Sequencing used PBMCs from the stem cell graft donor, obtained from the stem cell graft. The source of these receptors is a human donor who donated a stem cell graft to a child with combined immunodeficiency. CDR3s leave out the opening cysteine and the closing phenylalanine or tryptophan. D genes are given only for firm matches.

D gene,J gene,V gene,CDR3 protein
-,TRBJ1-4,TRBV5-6,ASSLNQEKLF
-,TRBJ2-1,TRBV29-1,SVGEPYEQF
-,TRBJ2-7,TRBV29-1,SVEGLDTYEQY
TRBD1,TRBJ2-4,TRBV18,ASSPPNRGAKNIQY
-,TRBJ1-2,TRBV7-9,ASSLNTALEGGYT
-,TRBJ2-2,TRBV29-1,SVVVGTGELF
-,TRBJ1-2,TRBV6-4,ASSELPGYGYT
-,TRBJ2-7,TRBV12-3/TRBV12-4,ASSFSQGDSYEQY
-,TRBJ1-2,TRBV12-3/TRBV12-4,ASSYGLEPYGYT
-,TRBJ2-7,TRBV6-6,ASSYIRDYEQY
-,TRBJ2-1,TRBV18,ASSPAGWNEQF
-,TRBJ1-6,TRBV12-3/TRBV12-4,ASIWSGIYNSPLH
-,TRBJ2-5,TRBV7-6,ASSGTGTRGETQY
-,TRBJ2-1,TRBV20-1,SAGGLAGYNEQF
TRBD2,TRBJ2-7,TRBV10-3,ATIPAGAGEQY
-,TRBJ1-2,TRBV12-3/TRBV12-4,ASSLTGGWVHT
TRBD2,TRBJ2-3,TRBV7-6,ASSRTSGGATDTQY
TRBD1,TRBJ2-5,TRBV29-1,SVVDRGMGWTQY
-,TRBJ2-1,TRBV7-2,ASSFPVGGQF
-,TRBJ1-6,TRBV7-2,ASTIRVGEAPLH
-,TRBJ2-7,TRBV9,ASSVGRGMSPYEQY
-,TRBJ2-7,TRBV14,ASSQRNYEQY
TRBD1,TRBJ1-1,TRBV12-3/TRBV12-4,ASSAHRDRDRPAEAF
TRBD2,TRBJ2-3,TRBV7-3,ASSLTSQRGTSTDTQY
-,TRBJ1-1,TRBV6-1,ASSPSRTRPNTEAF
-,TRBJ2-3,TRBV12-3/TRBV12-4,ASVLDIGGKPGDTQY
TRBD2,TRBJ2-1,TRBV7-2,ASSLSGGGWLEQF
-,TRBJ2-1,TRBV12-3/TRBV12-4,ASCKELESYNEQF
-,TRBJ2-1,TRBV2,ASTREVNEQF
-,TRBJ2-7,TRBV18,ASSPSYAGPWVVQY
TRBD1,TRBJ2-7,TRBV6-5,ASSYSGDRKYEQY
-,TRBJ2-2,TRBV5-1,ASSFGVVDTGELF
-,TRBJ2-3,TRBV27,ASRTGTPAPDTQY
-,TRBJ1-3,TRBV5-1,ASSSVTGSSGNTIY
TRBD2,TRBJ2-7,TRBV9,ASSEGTSGGAYEQY
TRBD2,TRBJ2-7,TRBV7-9,ASSPELAGLYEQY
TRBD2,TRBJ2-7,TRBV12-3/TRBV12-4,ASSLSSGGQGEQY
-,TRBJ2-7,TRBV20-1,SARDLVSYEQY
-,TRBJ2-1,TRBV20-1,SARDVGGYSYNEQF
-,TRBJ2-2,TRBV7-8,ASSLGAPVSGELF
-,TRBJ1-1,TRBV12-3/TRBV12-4,ASSSGLTEAF
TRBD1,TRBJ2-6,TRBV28,ASSFRNRGSGANVLT
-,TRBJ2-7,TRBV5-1,ASSRRTPKGSYEQY
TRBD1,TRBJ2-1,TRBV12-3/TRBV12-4,ASSIETGGLHEQF
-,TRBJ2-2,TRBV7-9,ASSLFGQAPTGELF